Each of the 2 T cell receptor beta chains below was sequenced from the same sample in a study of Ad26.COV2.S vaccination and SARS-CoV-2 variants. Regarding treatment: over 15 received Ad26.COV2.S at low or high dose, single or two shots; five or six received placebo; per-sample allocation not given. Sampling was done on day 63 after the first vaccine or placebo injection. Using immunoSEQ multiplex PCR, the repertoire was profiled, and TCRdb retains in-frame clones only, with some absent. This table holds roughly 400,000 clones, over 80% found once. Sequenced material: peripheral blood, taken in a trial of Ad26.COV2.S vaccine versus placebo. The source is a person aged 18-60 years who received the Ad26.COV2.S COVID-19 vaccine or a placebo.

The chain links TRBV2 to TRBJ2-5, with D possibly being TRBD2 (7 bases). Germline V lookup: CDR1 SNHLY, CDR2 FYNNEI. V shed 6 bases and J shed 3 bases, with 20 bases lying between them. The CDR3 has 16 amino acids. In DNA, the CDR3 is TGTGCCAGCAGCAGGGGCCAGGCTAGCGGAAAAGAGACCCAGTACTTC. It specifies CASSRGQASGKETQYF.

The chain is built from TRBV2 and TRBJ2-7, with a possible D match to TRBD2 (5 bases). Between the trimmed V and J ends, which lost 4 bases and 7 bases, there was a span of 8 bases. The CDR3 extends over 11 amino acids. Germline V gene data show CDR1 as SNHLY and CDR2 as FYNNEI. The CDR3 DNA reads as TGTGCCAGCAGTGGAGGGATTGAGCAGTACTTC. Protein: CASSGGIEQYF.